These T cell receptor beta chains were read from a single sample in a study of CD8+ T cells in alopecia areata. Only in-frame clones appear in the TCRdb table, and some are missing; sequencing was by immunoSEQ multiplex PCR. The sample holds about 180,000 clones, 59% seen once. The specimen was CD4+ T cells sorted from blood, collected at week 0. The source of these receptors is a human donor with alopecia areata. The CDR3 runs from the conserved cysteine through the conserved F or W. D genes are given only for firm matches. Size is stated for part of the rows, as once, few or many counts, or as a class when the clone is expanded.

TRBV18	few	TRBJ1-2	NA	CASSPQGYGYGYTF	TGTGCCAGCTCACCACAGGGGTATGGCTATGGCTACACCTTC
TRBV15	once	TRBJ2-7	NA	CATSRGGTAYEQYF	TGTGCCACCAGCAGAGGTGGCACGGCCTACGAGCAGTACTTC
TRBV7-2	few	TRBJ2-3	TRBD2	CASSQGLAGDTQYF	TGTGCCAGCAGCCAGGGACTAGCGGGAGATACGCAGTATTTT
TRBV7-9	once	TRBJ1-2	TRBD1	CASSLGQGPYGYTF	TGTGCCAGCAGCCTAGGACAGGGTCCCTATGGCTACACCTTC
TRBV5-1	NA	TRBJ2-6	NA	CASRPVGSRANVLTF	TGCGCCAGCAGACCCGTGGGGTCCCGAGCCAACGTCCTGACTTTC
TRBV7-8	NA	TRBJ1-1	NA	CASSLVLNTEAFF	TGTGCCAGCAGCTTAGTCCTCAACACTGAAGCTTTCTTT
TRBV29-1	NA	TRBJ1-1	NA	CSVDTIRARNTEAFF	TGCAGCGTTGATACGATCCGGGCCAGAAACACTGAAGCTTTCTTT
TRBV7-2	once	TRBJ2-7	NA	CASSRTPGRTYEQYF	TGTGCCAGCAGCCGAACGCCGGGACGGACCTACGAGCAGTACTTC
TRBV5-1	NA	TRBJ2-2	NA	CASSSDTAGELFF	TGCGCCAGCAGCTCGGACACGGCCGGGGAGCTGTTTTTT
TRBV19	NA	TRBJ2-6	TRBD1	CASTPDRGSGANVLTF	TGTGCCAGCACGCCGGACAGGGGCTCTGGGGCCAACGTCCTGACTTTC
TRBV30	NA	TRBJ1-4	NA	CAWSTGDNEKLFF	TGTGCCTGGAGTACGGGCGATAATGAAAAACTGTTTTTT
TRBV9	NA	TRBJ1-2	TRBD1	CASSADTQGVYGYTF	TGTGCCAGCAGCGCGGACACCCAGGGGGTCTATGGCTACACCTTC
TRBV5-1	NA	TRBJ2-7	TRBD1	CASSSGTGGNEQYF	TGCGCCAGCAGCTCCGGGACAGGGGGGAACGAGCAGTACTTC
TRBV29-1	NA	TRBJ1-1	NA	CSVQDSMNTEAFF	TGCAGCGTGCAGGACAGCATGAACACTGAAGCTTTCTTT
TRBV6-5	NA	TRBJ1-1	TRBD1	CATRDRAADTEAFF	TGTGCCACCCGGGACAGGGCCGCGGACACTGAAGCTTTCTTT
TRBV5-6	NA	TRBJ1-6	NA	CASSSWEFPLHF	TGTGCCAGCAGCTCTTGGGAGTTTCCCCTCCACTTT
TRBV30	once	TRBJ2-7	NA	CAWSSGAYEQYF	TGTGCCTGGAGTTCAGGGGCCTACGAGCAGTACTTC
TRBV29-1	NA	TRBJ2-1	NA	CSVVRAGMYNEQFF	TGCAGCGTTGTGCGGGCAGGAATGTACAATGAGCAGTTCTTC
TRBV7-2	NA	TRBJ2-5	NA	CASSLRGRGSQTQYF	TGTGCCAGCAGCTTGCGGGGCAGGGGTTCGCAGACCCAGTACTTC
TRBV6-5	NA	TRBJ1-4	NA	CASSYSGDEKLFF	TGTGCCAGCAGTTACTCGGGGGATGAAAAACTGTTTTTT
TRBV5-6	once	TRBJ1-5	NA	CASSFGDGNQPQHF	TGTGCCAGCAGCTTCGGCGATGGGAATCAGCCCCAGCATTTT
TRBV7-9	NA	TRBJ2-1	NA	CASSWPVRDIYNEQFF	TGTGCCAGCAGCTGGCCCGTTCGGGACATCTACAATGAGCAGTTCTTC
TRBV30	NA	TRBJ1-2	NA	CAWDNYYGYTF	TGTGCCTGGGACAATTACTATGGCTACACCTTC
TRBV7-2	few	TRBJ1-4	NA	CASSLQGKGEKLFF	TGTGCCAGCAGCTTACAGGGGAAGGGAGAAAAACTGTTTTTT
TRBV7-9	NA	TRBJ2-6	TRBD1	CASSFTGQESAGANVLTF	TGTGCCAGCAGCTTCACGGGACAGGAGTCGGCCGGGGCCAACGTCCTGACTTTC
TRBV30	NA	TRBJ2-7	NA	CAWSLRGAISYEQYF	TGTGCCTGGAGTCTCAGGGGAGCAATCTCCTACGAGCAGTACTTC
TRBV7-2	NA	TRBJ2-5	TRBD1	CASSLRATGKETQYF	TGTGCCAGCAGCTTAAGGGCGACAGGGAAAGAGACCCAGTACTTC
TRBV7-2	NA	TRBJ1-2	NA	CASSPQGGVGGYTF	TGTGCCAGTTCACCCCAGGGTGGTGTGGGAGGCTACACCTTC
TRBV6-5	few	TRBJ2-7	NA	CASSPGQGGEQYF	TGTGCCAGCAGTCCGGGACAAGGGGGCGAGCAGTACTTC
TRBV9	NA	TRBJ1-1	TRBD1	CASSVATGQANTEAFF	TGTGCCAGCAGCGTAGCTACGGGACAGGCGAACACTGAAGCTTTCTTT
TRBV29-1	NA	TRBJ2-3	TRBD2	CSVDKTSAGTQYF	TGCAGCGTTGACAAGACTAGCGCTGGAACGCAGTATTTT
TRBV30	NA	TRBJ2-3	TRBD2	CAWSLASGGADTQYF	TGTGCCTGGAGTTTAGCTAGCGGGGGGGCGGATACGCAGTATTTT